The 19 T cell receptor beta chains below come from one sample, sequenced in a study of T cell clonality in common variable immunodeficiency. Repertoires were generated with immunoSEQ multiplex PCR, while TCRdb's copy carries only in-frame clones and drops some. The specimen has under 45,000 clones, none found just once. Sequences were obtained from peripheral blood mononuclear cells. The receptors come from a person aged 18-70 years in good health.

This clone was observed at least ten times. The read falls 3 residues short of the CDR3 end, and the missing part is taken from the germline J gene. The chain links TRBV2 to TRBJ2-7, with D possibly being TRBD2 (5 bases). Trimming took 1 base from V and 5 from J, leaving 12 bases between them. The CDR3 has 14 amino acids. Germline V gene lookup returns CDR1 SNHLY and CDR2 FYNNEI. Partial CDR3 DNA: TGTGCCAGCAGTGAAGGAGGGCTAGCCCACGAG. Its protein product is CASSEGGLAHE. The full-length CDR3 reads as CASSEGGLAHEQYF.

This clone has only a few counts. The DNA read from the CDR3 is TGTGCCAGCAGGCCGGACGCGGGCGGCTATGGC. Translation gives CASRPDAGGYG. The full CDR3 protein reads CASRPDAGGYGYTF. The chain employs TRBV11-2 and TRBJ1-2; no clear D. The read ends 3 residues early relative to the CDR3; the germline J gene fills the gap. Germline lookup yields CDR1 SGHAT and CDR2 FQNNGV. V lost 6 bases to trimming and J lost 4 bases, with 15 bases between them. The length of the CDR3 is 14 residues. The complete variable domain, with remaining parts taken from reference TRBV11-2 and TRBJ1-2, reads EAGVAQSPRYKIIEKRQSVAFWCNPISGHATLYWYQQILGQGPKLLIQFQNNGVVDDSQLPKDRFSAERLKGVDSTLKIQPAKLEDSAVYLCASRPDAGGYGYTFGSGTRLTVV.

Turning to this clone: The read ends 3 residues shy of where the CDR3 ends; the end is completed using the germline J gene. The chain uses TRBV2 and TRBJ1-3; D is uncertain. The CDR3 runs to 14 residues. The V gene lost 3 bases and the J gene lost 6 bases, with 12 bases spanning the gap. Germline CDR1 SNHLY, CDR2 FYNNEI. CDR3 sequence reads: CASSDGENENTIYF. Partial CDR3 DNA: TGTGCCAGCAGTGACGGGGAAAATGAAAACACC. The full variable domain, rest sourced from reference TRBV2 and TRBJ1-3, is EPEVTQTPSHQVTQMGQEVILRCVPISNHLYFYWYRQILGQKVEFLVSFYNNEISEKSEIFDDQFSVERPDGSNFTLKIRSTKLEDSAMYFCASSDGENENTIYFGEGSWLTVV.

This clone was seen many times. This CDR3 reads CSVSTGAGNIQYF. The part of the CDR3 DNA that was read is TGCAGCGTTTCGACGGGTGCGGGAAACATT. The chain recombines TRBV29-1 with TRBJ2-4, with D possibly being TRBD2 (5 bases). From the germline J gene comes the end of the CDR3, since the read stops 3 residues before it. Trimming removed 5 bases at V and 6 bases at J, with 14 bases between. The CDR3 sequence is 13 residues long. Germline V gives CDR1 SQVTM, CDR2 ANQGSEA. The complete variable domain, with remaining parts taken from reference TRBV29-1 and TRBJ2-4, reads SAVISQKPSRDICQRGTSLTIQCQVDSQVTMMFWYRQQPGQSLTLIATANQGSEATYESGFVIDKFPISRPNLTFSTLTVSNMSPEDSSIYLCSVSTGAGNIQYFGAGTRLSVL.

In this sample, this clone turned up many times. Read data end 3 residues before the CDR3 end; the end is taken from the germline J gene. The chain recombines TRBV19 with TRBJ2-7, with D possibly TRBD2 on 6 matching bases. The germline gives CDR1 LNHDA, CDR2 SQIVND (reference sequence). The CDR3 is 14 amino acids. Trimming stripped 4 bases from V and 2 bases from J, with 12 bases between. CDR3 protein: CASSNPGLTYEQYF. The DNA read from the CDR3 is TGTGCCAGTAGTAACCCGGGACTTACCTACGAG.

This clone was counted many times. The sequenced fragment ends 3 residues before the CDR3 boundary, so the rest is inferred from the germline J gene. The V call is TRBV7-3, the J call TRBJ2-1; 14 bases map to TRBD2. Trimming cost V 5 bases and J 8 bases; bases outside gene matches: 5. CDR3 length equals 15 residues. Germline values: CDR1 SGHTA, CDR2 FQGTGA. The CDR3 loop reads CASSPGTSGSYEQFF. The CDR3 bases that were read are TGTGCCAGCAGCCCCGGGACTAGCGGGAGCTATGAG.

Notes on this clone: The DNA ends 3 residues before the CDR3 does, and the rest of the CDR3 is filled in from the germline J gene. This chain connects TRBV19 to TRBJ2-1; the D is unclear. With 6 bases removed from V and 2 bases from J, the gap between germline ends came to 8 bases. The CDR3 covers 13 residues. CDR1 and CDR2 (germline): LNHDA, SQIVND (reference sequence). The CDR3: CASRRQAYNEQFF. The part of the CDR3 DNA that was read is TGTGCCAGTAGGAGGCAGGCCTACAATGAG.

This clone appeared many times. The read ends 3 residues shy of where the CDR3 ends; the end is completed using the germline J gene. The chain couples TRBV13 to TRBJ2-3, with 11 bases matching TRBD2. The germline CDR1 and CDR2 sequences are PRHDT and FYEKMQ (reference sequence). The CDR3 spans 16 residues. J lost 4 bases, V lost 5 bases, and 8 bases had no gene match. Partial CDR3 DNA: TGTGCCAGCAGCCCCTCTACTAGCGGGAGCGCAGATACG. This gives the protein CASSPSTSGSADT. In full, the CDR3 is CASSPSTSGSADTQYF.

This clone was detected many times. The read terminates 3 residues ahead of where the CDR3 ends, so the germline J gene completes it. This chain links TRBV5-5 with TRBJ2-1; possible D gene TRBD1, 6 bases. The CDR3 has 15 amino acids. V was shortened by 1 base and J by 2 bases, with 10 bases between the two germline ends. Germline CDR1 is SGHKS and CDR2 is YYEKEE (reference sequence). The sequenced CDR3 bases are TGTGCCAGCAGCTTGAACAGGGACGCCTACAATGAG. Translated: CASSLNRDAYNE. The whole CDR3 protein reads CASSLNRDAYNEQFF. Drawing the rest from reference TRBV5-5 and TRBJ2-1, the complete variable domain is DAGVTQSPTHLIKTRGQQVTLRCSPISGHKSVSWYQQVLGQGPQFIFQYYEKEERGRGNFPDRFSARQFPNYSSELNVNALLLGDSALYLCASSLNRDAYNEQFFGPGTRLTVL.

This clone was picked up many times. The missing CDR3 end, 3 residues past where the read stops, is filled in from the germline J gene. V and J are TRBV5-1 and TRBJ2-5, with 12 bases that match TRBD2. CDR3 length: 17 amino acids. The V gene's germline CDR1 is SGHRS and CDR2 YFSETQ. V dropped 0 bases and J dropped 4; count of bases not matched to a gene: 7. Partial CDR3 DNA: TGCGCCAGCAGCTTGGGGACTAGCGGGACATCCCCAGAGACC. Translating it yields CASSLGTSGTSPET. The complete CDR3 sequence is CASSLGTSGTSPETQYF.

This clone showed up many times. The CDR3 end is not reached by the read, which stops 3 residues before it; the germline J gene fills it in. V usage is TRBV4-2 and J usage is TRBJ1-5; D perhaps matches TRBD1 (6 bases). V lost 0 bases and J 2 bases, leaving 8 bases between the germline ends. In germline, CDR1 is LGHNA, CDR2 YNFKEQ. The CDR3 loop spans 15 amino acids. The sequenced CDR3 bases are TGTGCCAGCAGCCAAGATCCAGGGGGCAATCAGCCC. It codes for CASSQDPGGNQP. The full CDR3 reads CASSQDPGGNQPQHF.

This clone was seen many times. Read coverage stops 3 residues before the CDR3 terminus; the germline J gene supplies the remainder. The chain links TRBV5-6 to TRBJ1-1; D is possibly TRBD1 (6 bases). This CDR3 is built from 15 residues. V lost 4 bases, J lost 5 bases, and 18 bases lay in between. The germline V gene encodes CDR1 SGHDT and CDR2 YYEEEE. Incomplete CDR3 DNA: TGTGCCAGCAGCCCTACCCCAGGGGCCTCGACTGAA. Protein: CASSPTPGASTE. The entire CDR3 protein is CASSPTPGASTEAFF.

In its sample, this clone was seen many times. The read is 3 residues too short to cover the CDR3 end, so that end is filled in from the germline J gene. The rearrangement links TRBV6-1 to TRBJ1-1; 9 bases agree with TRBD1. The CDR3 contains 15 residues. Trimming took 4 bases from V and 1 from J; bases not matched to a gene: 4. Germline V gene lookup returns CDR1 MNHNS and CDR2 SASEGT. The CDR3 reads CASSGYRGRNTEAFF. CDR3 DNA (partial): TGTGCCAGCAGTGGCTACAGGGGGCGGAACACTGAA.

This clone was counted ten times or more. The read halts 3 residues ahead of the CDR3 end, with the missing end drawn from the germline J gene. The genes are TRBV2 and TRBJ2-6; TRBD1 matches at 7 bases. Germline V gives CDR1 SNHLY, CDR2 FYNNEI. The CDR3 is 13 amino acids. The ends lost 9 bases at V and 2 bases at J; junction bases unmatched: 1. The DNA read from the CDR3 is TGTGCCAGGGGACAGACTGGGGCCAACGTC. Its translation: CARGQTGANV. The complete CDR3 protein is CARGQTGANVLTF.

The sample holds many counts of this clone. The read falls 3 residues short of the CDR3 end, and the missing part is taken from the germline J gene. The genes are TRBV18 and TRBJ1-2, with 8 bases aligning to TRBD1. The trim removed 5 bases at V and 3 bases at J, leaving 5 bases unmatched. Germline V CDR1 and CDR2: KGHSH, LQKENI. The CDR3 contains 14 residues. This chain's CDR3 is CASSFDRGDYGYTF. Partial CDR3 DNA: TGTGCCAGCTCATTCGACAGGGGTGACTATGGC.

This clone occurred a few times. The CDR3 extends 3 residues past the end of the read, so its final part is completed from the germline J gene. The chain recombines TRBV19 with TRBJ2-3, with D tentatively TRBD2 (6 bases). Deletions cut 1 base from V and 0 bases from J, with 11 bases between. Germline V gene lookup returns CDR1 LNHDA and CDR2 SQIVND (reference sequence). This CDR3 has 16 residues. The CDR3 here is CASSIGAGTSTDTQYF. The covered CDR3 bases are TGTGCCAGTAGTATAGGGGCAGGGACTAGCACAGATACG. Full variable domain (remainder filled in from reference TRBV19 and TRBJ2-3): DGGITQSPKYLFRKEGQNVTLSCEQNLNHDAMYWYRQDPGQGLRLIYYSQIVNDFQKGDIAEGYSVSREKKESFPLTVTSAQKNPTAFYLCASSIGAGTSTDTQYFGPGTRLTVL.

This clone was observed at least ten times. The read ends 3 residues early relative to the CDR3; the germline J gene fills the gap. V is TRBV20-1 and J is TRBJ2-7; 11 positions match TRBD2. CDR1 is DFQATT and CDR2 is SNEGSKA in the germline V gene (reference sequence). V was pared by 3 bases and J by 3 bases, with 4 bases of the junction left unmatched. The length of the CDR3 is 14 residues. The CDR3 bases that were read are TGCAGTGCTAGCGGACTAGCGGGTTTCTACGAG. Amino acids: CSASGLAGFYE. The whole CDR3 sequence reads CSASGLAGFYEQYF.

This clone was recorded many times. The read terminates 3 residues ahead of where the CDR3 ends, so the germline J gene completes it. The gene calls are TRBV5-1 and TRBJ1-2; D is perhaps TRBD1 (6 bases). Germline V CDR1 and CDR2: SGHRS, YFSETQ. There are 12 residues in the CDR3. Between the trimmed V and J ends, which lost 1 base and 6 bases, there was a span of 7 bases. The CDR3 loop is CASSLQGNGYTF. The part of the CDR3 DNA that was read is TGCGCCAGCAGCTTGCAGGGGAATGGC.

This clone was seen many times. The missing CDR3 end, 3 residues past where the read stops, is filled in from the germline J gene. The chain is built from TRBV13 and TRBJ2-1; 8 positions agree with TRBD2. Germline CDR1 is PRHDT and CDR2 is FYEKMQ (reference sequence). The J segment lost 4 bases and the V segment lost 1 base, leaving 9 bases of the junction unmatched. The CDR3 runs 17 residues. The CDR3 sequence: CASSLVGLAGLYNEQFF. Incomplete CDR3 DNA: TGTGCCAGCAGCTTAGTCGGGCTAGCGGGTCTGTACAATGAG.